A single sample is the source of the 18 T cell receptor beta chains below, sequenced in a study of CD8 T cells in Susac syndrome. Random hexamers primed reverse transcription of about 0.45 to 1 ug RNA. TCRdb called the immunoSEQ multiplex PCR reads again in MiXCR, with one record for every CDR3 protein. The table lists some 180,000 distinct CDR3 sequences, less than 95% of them singletons. The sequenced material came from CD4+ T cells from PBMCs. The origin of the receptors is a human donor in good health.

V usage is TRBV28 and J usage is TRBJ2-7; D might be TRBD2 (6 bases). The CDR3 loop spans 13 amino acids. Trimming cost V 6 bases and J 7 bases, with 16 bases left between them. The germline gives CDR1 MDHEN, CDR2 SYDVKM. The CDR3 nucleotides are TGTGCCAGCAGCTCCGGGACTGGGAAGGAGCAGTACTTC. It is translated as CASSSGTGKEQYF.

Only a few counts were recorded for this clonotype. The V and J genes are TRBV5-4 and TRBJ2-5; D gene ambiguous. Deletions cut 1 base from V and 2 bases from J, with 9 bases between. The germline gives CDR1 SGHNT, CDR2 YYREEE (reference sequence). This CDR3 region has 14 residues. The CDR3 here is CASSLWGSQETQYF. DNA of the CDR3: TGTGCCAGCAGCTTGTGGGGTTCACAAGAGACCCAGTACTTC.

The rearrangement links TRBV12-3 or TRBV12-4 to TRBJ2-1; the D gene is possibly TRBD1 (6 bases). V lost 4 bases and J 4 bases, leaving 11 bases between the germline ends. The CDR3 totals 14 residues. The CDR3 loop is CASSSLDRYNEQFF. The CDR3 region has the DNA TGTGCCAGCAGTTCCCTTGACAGGTACAATGAGCAGTTCTTC.

This sequence joins TRBV5-6 and TRBJ2-7; D is possibly TRBD2 (6 bases). The CDR3 runs 15 residues. The V and J ends lost 1 base and 6 bases respectively, with 17 bases between them. Looked up from germline, CDR1 is SGHDT and CDR2 is YYEEEE. The CDR3 sequence: CASSLNLYAGSEQYF. The CDR3 nucleotides are TGTGCCAGCAGCTTGAATCTATATGCGGGAAGCGAGCAGTACTTC.

The CDR3 nucleotides are TGTGCCAGCAGCTCCCAGGGGGCGCGGACCGGGGAGCTGTTTTTT. This sequence encodes CASSSQGARTGELFF. The chain uses TRBV7-2 and TRBJ2-2, with 8 positions matching TRBD1. Germline V CDR1 and CDR2: SGHTA, FQGNSA. The length of the CDR3 is 15 residues. V shed 4 bases and J 5 bases; nucleotides not matched to a gene: 6.

The CDR3 protein is CSAPSRVYEQFF. As DNA, the CDR3 is TGCAGTGCCCCCTCCCGGGTGTATGAGCAGTTCTTC. The chain recombines TRBV20-1 with TRBJ2-1; D gene unclear. V shed 6 bases and J shed 8 bases, with 14 bases lying between them. The CDR3 loop spans 12 amino acids. Germline V gene data show CDR1 as DFQATT and CDR2 as SNEGSKA (reference sequence).

The chain combines TRBV15 with TRBJ1-4; possibly TRBD1 for D (6 bases). Trimming removed 1 base at V and 6 bases at J, with 6 bases between. CDR3 size: 13 residues. The germline V gene encodes CDR1 LNHNV and CDR2 YYDKDF (reference sequence). The CDR3 is CATSRGQDEKLFF. DNA for the CDR3: TGTGCCACCAGCAGAGGACAGGATGAAAAACTGTTTTTT.

The rearrangement links TRBV6-2 or TRBV6-3 to TRBJ2-7; D possibly corresponds to TRBD2 (6 bases). This CDR3 contains 15 residues. Trimming took 8 bases from V and 6 from J, leaving 23 bases between them. Germline V gives CDR1 MNHEY, CDR2 SVGEGT. CDR3 protein: CASRPWDSLSREQYF. For the CDR3, the DNA is TGTGCCAGCCGTCCGTGGGACTCTCTTTCCCGCGAGCAGTACTTC.

V gene TRBV19 combines with J gene TRBJ1-2; maybe TRBD1 (5 bases). V lost 5 bases and J 4 bases, leaving 8 bases between the germline ends. Germline assignment: CDR1 LNHDA and CDR2 SQIVND (reference sequence). The CDR3 contains 12 residues. In DNA, the CDR3 is TGTGCCAGTAGTCGACAGCTCTATGGCTACACCTTC. As protein: CASSRQLYGYTF.

V and J are TRBV27 and TRBJ2-6; no clear D gene. The CDR3 runs 15 residues. Germline V gives CDR1 MNHEY, CDR2 SMNVEV (reference sequence). V lost 6 bases and J lost 0, with 9 bases in between. CDR3 sequence: CASSTPSSGANVLTF. The CDR3 DNA reads as TGTGCCAGCAGCACCCCCAGCTCTGGGGCCAACGTCCTGACTTTC.

The V and J genes are TRBV7-2 and TRBJ2-5; TRBD2 agrees at 12 bases. The germline gives CDR1 SGHTA, CDR2 FQGNSA. V lost 4 bases, J lost 5 bases, and 5 bases stayed unmatched. The CDR3 is made up of 15 amino acids. CDR3 in DNA: TGTGCCAGCAGCTCCACTAGCGGGAGGTGGGAGACCCAGTACTTC. It yields the protein CASSSTSGRWETQYF.

The chain uses TRBV6-1 and TRBJ2-3; TRBD1 aligns across 8 bases. This CDR3 comprises 16 residues. Per germline, CDR1 MNHNS and CDR2 SASEGT. J lost 1 base, V lost 6 bases, and 9 bases had no gene match. This chain's CDR3 is CASSPSRGRGTDTQYF. The CDR3, as DNA: TGTGCCAGCAGCCCCTCCAGGGGGCGAGGCACAGATACGCAGTATTTT.

The rearrangement links TRBV28 to TRBJ1-2; D uncertain. CDR3 length: 10 residues. V was shortened by 5 bases and J by 4 bases, with 2 bases between the two germline ends. Germline-derived CDR1 and CDR2 are MDHEN and SYDVKM. CDR3 DNA: TGTGCCAGCAGTGCCTATGGCTACACCTTC. Its translation is CASSAYGYTF.

A single count supports this clonotype. This chain connects TRBV9 to TRBJ2-2; D unresolved. V lost 4 bases and J 6 bases, leaving 10 bases between the germline ends. This CDR3 is built from 13 residues. Germline CDR1 and CDR2: SGDLS and YYNGEE. The CDR3 sequence: CASSPLTSGELFF. The CDR3 nucleotides read TGTGCCAGCAGCCCCTTAACGTCCGGGGAGCTGTTTTTT.

DNA of the CDR3: TGTGCCAGCAGCGCCGGGACAGGGCCCTACAATGAGCAGTTCTTC. It codes for CASSAGTGPYNEQFF. The gene calls are TRBV2 and TRBJ2-1; TRBD1 matches at 9 bases. This CDR3 has 15 residues. Trimming cost V 6 bases and J 2 bases; bases outside gene matches: 5. Germline lookup yields CDR1 SNHLY and CDR2 FYNNEI.

The rearrangement joins TRBV15 to TRBJ2-4; D unclear. This CDR3 spans 15 amino acids. Germline V gene sequence: CDR1 LNHNV, CDR2 YYDKDF (reference sequence). Trimming pared 0 bases from V and 0 bases from J, leaving 6 bases between. Written as DNA, the CDR3 is TGTGCCACCAGCAGAGAGAAACTAGCCAAAAACATTCAGTACTTC. This gives the protein CATSREKLAKNIQYF.

The rearrangement uses TRBV30 and TRBJ1-2, with unresolved D. V dropped 4 bases and J dropped 4 bases, with 10 bases sitting between them. The CDR3 is made up of 12 amino acids. In germline, CDR1 is GTSNPN, CDR2 SVGIG (reference sequence). The CDR3 is CAWKDGFYGYTF. Here the CDR3 DNA reads TGTGCCTGGAAAGACGGATTCTATGGCTACACCTTC.

The chain combines TRBV18 with TRBJ2-7; D might be TRBD1 (6 bases). The V gene lost 4 bases and the J gene lost 4 bases, with 14 bases spanning the gap. The CDR3 is 14 amino acids. Germline values: CDR1 KGHSH, CDR2 LQKENI. The CDR3 DNA sequence: TGTGCCAGCTCACAACAGACAGGTCAATACGAGCAGTACTTC. As protein: CASSQQTGQYEQYF.